This T cell receptor (beta chain) is from a study of shared clonotypes between healthy human individuals (dated by TCRdb to about 2020). The study in broad terms: The cohort included a few men and a couple of women between 18 and 49 years of age. For each donor, three plates each were used for CD4 naive and CD4 memory, two plates were used for CD8 naive, and one plate was used for CD8 memory. Blood TCR repertoires of 5 or 6 healthy adults were deeply sequenced to estimate repertoire size and the extent of clonotype sharing between individuals. Different laboratories and diverse techniques were used to prepare libraries and sequence TCR repertoires, to increase sequencing depth and limit assay-specific biases. Per donor, leukapheresis produced somewhere between about 0.94 and 8.9 billion PBMCs.

The donors were healthy, HIV-negative adults with no recently reported acute infections or vaccinations. Only Caucasian adults living in Nashville, Tennessee, USA were represented among the donors. Magnetic negative selection was used to enrich CD4+ T cells, after which naive cells were positively selected on CD45RA and the negative fraction became the memory subset. After blood collection by leukapheresis, PBMCs were isolated using Ficoll-Histopaque density gradient centrifugation and then cryopreserved in the vapor phase of liquid nitrogen. Analytical flow cytometry was used to check the purity and quantity of every magnetically sorted T cell population. Genomic DNA was isolated from each sorted fraction and quantified by UV absorbance on a Nanodrop 2000c. Its CDR3 holds 14 amino acids, cysteine through phenylalanine. The retained sequence is limited to the CDR3, 42 bases, with the frame set at the first base. Between the V and J ends, shortened by 0 bases and 10 bases respectively, the junction contains 16 bases. Based on the germline V gene, the CDR1 and CDR2 sequences are SGHRS and YFSETQ.

Using the deep immunoSEQ assay, TCR CDR3 regions were amplified from genomic DNA by multiplex PCR. For each cell subset, the extracted genomic DNA was distributed evenly across all wells of several immunoSEQ 96-well plates, and each plate served as one replicate. Each replicate PCR for sorted subsets received roughly 0.2 ug genomic DNA, equal to tens of thousands of T cell genomes. Purified libraries were quantified with a Qubit 3.0 fluorometer, sized on a Bioanalyzer 2100, and re-quantified with the KAPA Library Quantification kit. Each immunoSEQ 96-well plate was sequenced on its own single-read 150-cycle Illumina NextSeq 550 flow cell. Processing in the source paper ran as follows. Because the immunoSEQ output included only junctional sequences and no quality scores, the filtering could not be the same as the filtering used for full-length reads. To assign V/J genes and CDR3, sequences were annotated using PyIR, a Python wrapper for IgBLAST v1.9, with IMGT germline references. Any read was removed if the V/J assignment was weak (E-value above 1e-6), the CDR3 was missing, or the read contained stop codons, out-of-frame junctions, or ambiguous translated residues. A V3J clonotype was defined by an identical inferred V gene, J gene, and CDR3 amino acid sequence. Percentage overlap between repertoires was calculated by dividing the number of shared unique clonotypes by the size of the smaller repertoire. Repertoire richness was assessed with RTK rarefaction, the Chao1 estimator, and Recon v2.1 estimates of unobserved clonotypes. Generation probabilities were computed with OLGA for all TCRbeta clonotypes obtained by the gDNA method from several donors. The immuneACCESS repertoire file appears here via TCRdb, limited to in-frame rearrangements. These files lack a portion of the clones; in checked studies, under half of the deficit traces to unresolved V genes, and the cause of the others is not known. V and J calls and clone size are given by that table; D and trimming were obtained from the DNA. Here the sample has about 680,000 clones; about 74% occur a single time. Of the sample, 1.5% to 2% falls within the top ten clones.

This clone was detected ten times or more. The antigen it binds to is not known. Within one base of it there is no much larger clone, and no base qualities were kept. Overall results and qualifications from the work: Compared with non-shared clonotypes, clonotypes shared by all four sorted-subset donors had higher generation probabilities. Sampling was limited to blood, and TCR repertoires in tissue likely differ from TCR repertoires in blood. Even with the large sequencing depth, rarefaction of the sorted-subset datasets indicated that sequencing was incomplete. Because the study included only a small number of donors, the genetic and exposure-history diversity represented was limited. Based on pairwise subsampling, the degree of clonotype sharing among donors was expected to be affected by sequencing depth. Larger estimated clonotype richness was generally found for naive subsets than for memory subsets. When a handful of donors were compared, the shared fraction of clonotypes was around 5% for naive CD4, less than 4% for naive CD8, 2.3% for memory CD4, and roughly 0.4% for memory CD8.

Sequencing was done on a sample of memory CD4+ T cells sorted from blood. The cell subset or site tag for this specimen amounts to: CD45RA-negative fraction. The rearrangement combines TRBV5-1 with TRBJ1-2, with a tentative D gene TRBD1 over 6 matching bases. This receptor was identified in a woman in her 30s in good health. The bases are TGCGCCAGCAGCTTGGGACAGGAATTTCCTCTCTACACCTTC. Its protein reads: CASSLGQEFPLYTF.